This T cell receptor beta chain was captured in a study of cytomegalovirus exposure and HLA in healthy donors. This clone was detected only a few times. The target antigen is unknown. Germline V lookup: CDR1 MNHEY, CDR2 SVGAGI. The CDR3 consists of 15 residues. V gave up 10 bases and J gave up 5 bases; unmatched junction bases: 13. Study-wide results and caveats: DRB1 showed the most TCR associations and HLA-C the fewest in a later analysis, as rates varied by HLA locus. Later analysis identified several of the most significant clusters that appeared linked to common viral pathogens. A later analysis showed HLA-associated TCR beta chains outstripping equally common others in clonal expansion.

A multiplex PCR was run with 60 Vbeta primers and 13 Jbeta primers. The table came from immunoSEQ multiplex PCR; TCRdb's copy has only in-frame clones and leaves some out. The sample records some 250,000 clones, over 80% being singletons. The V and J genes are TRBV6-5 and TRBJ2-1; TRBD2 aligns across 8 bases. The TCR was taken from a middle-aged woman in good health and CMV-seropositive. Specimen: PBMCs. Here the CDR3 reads CATGASGGPHNEQFF. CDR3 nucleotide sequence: TGTGCCACCGGGGCCAGCGGGGGACCCCACAATGAGCAGTTCTTC.